The rows below give T cell receptor beta chains drawn from one sample of a study of T cell repertoires in cytomegalovirus infection. Their cognate antigens are unknown. A single record per CDR3 protein comes from TCRdb applying MiXCR to the reads. In the table there are about 220,000 distinct CDR3 sequences, about 38% of which are singletons. This specimen consisted of CD8+ T cells from cultured PBMCs, obtained from culture after CMV antigen stimulation. The source is a human donor in good health (CMV status not recorded). Some clones in this sample may be carry-over from other donors' samples. Each CDR3 is given with its conserved first and last residue. The D gene is left open where the match is weak.

J: TRBJ2-2; V: TRBV10-3; D: .; CDR3: CAISEKGGVTGELFF
J: TRBJ2-3; V: TRBV11-2; D: .; CDR3: CASSLEPGDTQYF
J: TRBJ1-5; V: TRBV27; D: .; CDR3: CASRAWGLGFDQPQHF
J: TRBJ1-2; V: TRBV5-5; D: .; CDR3: CASSRVGTDYGYTF
J: TRBJ2-7; V: TRBV29-1; D: TRBD1; CDR3: CSVEYADRGLGYEQYF
J: TRBJ2-3; V: TRBV6-1; D: TRBD1; CDR3: CASSERLSGGWSDTQYF
J: TRBJ2-3; V: TRBV24-1; D: .; CDR3: CATSDLGQGVGDTQYF
J: TRBJ1-2; V: TRBV6-5; D: .; CDR3: CASSYGGGIDGYTF
J: TRBJ2-7; V: TRBV27; D: .; CDR3: CASSSTQGTYWGEQYF
J: TRBJ2-7; V: TRBV6-1; D: TRBD1; CDR3: CASSEGQGIEQYF
J: TRBJ2-1; V: TRBV7-6; D: .; CDR3: CASSLGARRPEQFF
J: TRBJ2-3; V: TRBV7-2; D: TRBD2; CDR3: CASSFLPPTSGVTDTQYF
J: TRBJ1-1; V: TRBV27; D: .; CDR3: CASSLRGMNTEAFF
J: TRBJ1-1; V: TRBV28; D: TRBD1; CDR3: CASSCLTGGSAEAFF
J: TRBJ2-3; V: TRBV7-4; D: .; CDR3: CASSLGSTADTQYF
J: TRBJ2-3; V: TRBV12-3/TRBV12-4; D: TRBD2; CDR3: CASSPEFGTSGGNTDTQYF
J: TRBJ2-1; V: TRBV5-4; D: TRBD2; CDR3: CASSFRTSSTYNEQFF
J: TRBJ2-2; V: TRBV7-8; D: TRBD2; CDR3: CASSMGLAGSTGELFF
J: TRBJ1-1; V: TRBV7-9; D: .; CDR3: CASGEGATEAFF
J: TRBJ2-7; V: TRBV27; D: .; CDR3: CASSLYQQSEQYF
J: TRBJ1-3; V: TRBV6-1; D: .; CDR3: CASSEGPGEGNTIYF
J: TRBJ2-1; V: TRBV7-2; D: .; CDR3: CASSRTGFREQFF
J: TRBJ2-1; V: TRBV20-1; D: .; CDR3: CSGEGGYNEQFF
J: TRBJ2-3; V: TRBV6-6; D: .; CDR3: CASSYPSTDTQYF
J: TRBJ2-7; V: TRBV10-3; D: TRBD1; CDR3: CAISDLMTGYYEQYF
J: TRBJ2-7; V: TRBV4-1; D: TRBD1; CDR3: CASSQVLGQPSYEQYF
J: TRBJ1-1; V: TRBV16; D: TRBD1; CDR3: CASSQYRTGNTEAFF
J: TRBJ2-2; V: TRBV24-1; D: TRBD1; CDR3: CATSDLTGDHTGELFF
J: TRBJ2-3; V: TRBV12-3/TRBV12-4; D: TRBD2; CDR3: CASSLSGITQKRDTQYF
J: TRBJ2-1; V: TRBV7-2; D: .; CDR3: CASSLAMIRGEQFF
J: TRBJ1-1; V: TRBV5-3; D: .; CDR3: CASSIFTGTEAFF
J: TRBJ2-7; V: TRBV2; D: .; CDR3: CASLAREQYF
J: TRBJ2-7; V: TRBV6-5; D: .; CDR3: CASSYPSEGRYEQYF
J: TRBJ2-5; V: TRBV7-6; D: .; CDR3: CASSLDQGLGETQYF
J: TRBJ2-7; V: TRBV7-2; D: TRBD2; CDR3: CASSLVTSGSREQYF
J: TRBJ2-1; V: TRBV7-8; D: .; CDR3: CASSSRLKGNEQFF
J: TRBJ2-1; V: TRBV29-1; D: TRBD2; CDR3: CSVEGTSGISSYNEQFF
J: TRBJ2-1; V: TRBV6-1; D: .; CDR3: CASSDGRGSYNEQFF
J: TRBJ1-2; V: TRBV19; D: TRBD1; CDR3: CASSDRGPWGYTF
J: TRBJ2-1; V: TRBV4-1; D: .; CDR3: CASSQEKSRYNEQFF
J: TRBJ1-1; V: TRBV7-2; D: .; CDR3: CASSPEAEAFF
J: TRBJ2-7; V: TRBV18; D: .; CDR3: CASSPRDTHSTYEQYF
J: TRBJ1-1; V: TRBV4-1; D: TRBD1; CDR3: CASSQKDRGGRPEAFF
J: TRBJ2-7; V: TRBV11-1; D: .; CDR3: CASSVGPNEQYF
J: TRBJ1-2; V: TRBV27; D: .; CDR3: CASSSSTAPYGYTF
J: TRBJ1-4; V: TRBV25-1; D: .; CDR3: CASSESDEKLFF
J: TRBJ2-3; V: TRBV7-6; D: TRBD1; CDR3: CASSARQGPTQYF
J: TRBJ2-5; V: TRBV28; D: .; CDR3: CASSLEGRGETQYF
J: TRBJ1-3; V: TRBV11-2; D: .; CDR3: CASSLPQVFSGNTIYF
J: TRBJ1-5; V: TRBV7-9; D: .; CDR3: CASSLGGFGQPQHF
J: TRBJ2-5; V: TRBV20-1; D: .; CDR3: CSARGGRGKQETQYF
J: TRBJ2-7; V: TRBV20-1; D: .; CDR3: CSANEGMGYEQYF
J: TRBJ2-3; V: TRBV6-6; D: TRBD2; CDR3: CASSYSREGSSTDTQYF
J: TRBJ2-1; V: TRBV20-1; D: TRBD2; CDR3: CGGSTGMNEQFF
J: TRBJ1-1; V: TRBV5-1; D: TRBD1; CDR3: CASSFWGDRATEAFF